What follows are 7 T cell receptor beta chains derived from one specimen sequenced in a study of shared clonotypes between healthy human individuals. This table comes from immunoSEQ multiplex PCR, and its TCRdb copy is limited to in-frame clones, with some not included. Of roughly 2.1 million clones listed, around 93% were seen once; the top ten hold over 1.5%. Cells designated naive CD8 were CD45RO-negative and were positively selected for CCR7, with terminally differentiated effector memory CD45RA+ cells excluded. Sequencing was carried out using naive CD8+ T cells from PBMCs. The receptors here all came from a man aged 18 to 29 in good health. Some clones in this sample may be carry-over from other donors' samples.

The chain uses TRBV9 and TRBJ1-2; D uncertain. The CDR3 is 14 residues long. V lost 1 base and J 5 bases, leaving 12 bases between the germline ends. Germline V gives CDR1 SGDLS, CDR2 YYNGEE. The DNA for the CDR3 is TGTGCCAGCAGCGTACGGGCAGAGGGATATGGCTACACCTTC. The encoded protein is CASSVRAEGYGYTF.

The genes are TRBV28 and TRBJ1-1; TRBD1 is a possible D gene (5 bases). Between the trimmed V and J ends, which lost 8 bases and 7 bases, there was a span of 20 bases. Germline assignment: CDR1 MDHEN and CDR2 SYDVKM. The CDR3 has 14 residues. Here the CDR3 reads CASGVGRELYEAFF. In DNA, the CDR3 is TGTGCCAGCGGCGTGGGCAGGGAGCTCTATGAAGCTTTCTTT.

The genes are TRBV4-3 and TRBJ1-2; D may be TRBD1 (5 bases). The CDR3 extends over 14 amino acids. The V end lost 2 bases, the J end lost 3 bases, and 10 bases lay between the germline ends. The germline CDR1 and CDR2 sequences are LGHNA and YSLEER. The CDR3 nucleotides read TGCGCCAGCAGCCAAACCGGGACCTACTATGGCTACACCTTC. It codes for CASSQTGTYYGYTF.

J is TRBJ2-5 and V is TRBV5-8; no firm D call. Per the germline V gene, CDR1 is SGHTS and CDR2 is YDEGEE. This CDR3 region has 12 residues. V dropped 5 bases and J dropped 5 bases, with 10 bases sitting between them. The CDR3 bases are TGTGCCAGCAGACCACTTTGGGAGACCCAGTACTTC. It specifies CASRPLWETQYF.

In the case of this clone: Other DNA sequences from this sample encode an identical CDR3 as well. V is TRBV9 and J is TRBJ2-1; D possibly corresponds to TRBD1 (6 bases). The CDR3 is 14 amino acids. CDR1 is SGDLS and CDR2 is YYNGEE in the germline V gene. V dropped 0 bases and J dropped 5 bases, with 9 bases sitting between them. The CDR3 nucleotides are TGTGCCAGCAGCGTAGGGGGGCTCGACAATGAGCAGTTCTTC. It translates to CASSVGGLDNEQFF.

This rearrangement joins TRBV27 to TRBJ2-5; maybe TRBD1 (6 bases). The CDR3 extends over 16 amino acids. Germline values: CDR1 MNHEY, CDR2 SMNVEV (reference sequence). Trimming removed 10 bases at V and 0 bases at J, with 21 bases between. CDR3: CATAFSAGEYQETQYF. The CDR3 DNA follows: TGTGCCACTGCTTTCTCGGCAGGGGAGTACCAAGAGACCCAGTACTTC.

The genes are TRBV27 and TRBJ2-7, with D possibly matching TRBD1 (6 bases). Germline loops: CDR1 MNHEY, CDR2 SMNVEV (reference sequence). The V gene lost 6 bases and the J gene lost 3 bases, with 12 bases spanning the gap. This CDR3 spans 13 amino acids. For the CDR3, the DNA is TGTGCCAGCAGCCAAGGGACATACTACGAGCAGTACTTC. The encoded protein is CASSQGTYYEQYF.